The source of this T cell receptor beta chain is a study of response to subunit inactivated influenza vaccine. Study-level findings and limits: The authors suggested that few new T cells are recruited per seasonal influenza vaccination.

This clonotype was seen just once. Its target is unknown. One entry per CDR3 protein results from TCRdb running MiXCR on the RT-PCR reads. The repertoire holds fewer than 550,000 distinct CDR3 sequences, with 25% as singletons. The junction had 10 bases not matched to a gene; V was cut back by 6 bases and J by 2 bases. CDR1 and CDR2 (germline): MNHEY, SVGEGT. The CDR3 is 16 amino acids. This sequence originates from a man over 45 who received an inactivated influenza vaccine. Specimen: CD4+ T cells sorted from PBMCs, collected 5 to 6 days after vaccination. The J gene is TRBJ1-5, the V gene TRBV6-2 or TRBV6-3, with TRBD1 matching over 7 bases. CDR3 nucleotide sequence: TGTGCCAGCAGCAGTGACAGGGCCATCCGCAATCAGCCCCAGCATTTT. Its protein is CASSSDRAIRNQPQHF.